The TCR beta chain described here comes from a study of shared clonotypes between healthy human individuals. In the study overall: Researchers assigned three CD4 naive, three CD4 memory, two CD8 naive and one CD8 memory plate to each donor.

The CDR3 contains 16 residues. The germline gives CDR1 LGHNA, CDR2 YSLEER. The germline V and J ends were trimmed by 4 bases and 5 bases, with 18 bases remaining between them. Genomic DNA of every subset was divided equally among multiple immunoSEQ plates. TCRdb keeps only in-frame clones here, not all; method: immunoSEQ multiplex PCR. The sample shows over 750,000 clones, roughly 96% of them seen only once. Only one count was recorded for this clone. CD8 cells classed as naive were CD45RO-negative and positively selected for CCR7, excluding terminally differentiated effector memory CD45RA+ cells. The receptor was isolated from a man aged 30 to 39 in good health. The rearrangement uses TRBV4-3 and TRBJ2-1; TRBD2 is a possible D gene (6 bases). The material sequenced was naive CD8+ T cells sorted from blood. CDR3 DNA sequence: TGCGCCAGCAGCCCACCTCTTGGGACTCCTAACAATGAGCAGTTCTTC. It is translated as CASSPPLGTPNNEQFF.